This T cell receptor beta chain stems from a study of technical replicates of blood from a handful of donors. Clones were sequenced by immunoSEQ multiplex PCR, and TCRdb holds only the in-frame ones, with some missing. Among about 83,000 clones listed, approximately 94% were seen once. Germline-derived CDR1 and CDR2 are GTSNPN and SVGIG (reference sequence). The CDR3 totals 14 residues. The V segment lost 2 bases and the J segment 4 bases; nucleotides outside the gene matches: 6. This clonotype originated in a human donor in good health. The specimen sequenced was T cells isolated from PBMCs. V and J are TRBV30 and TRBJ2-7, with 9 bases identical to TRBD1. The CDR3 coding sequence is TGTGCCTGGAGTTCCGGGACAGGGAGGTACGAGCAGTACTTC. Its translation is CAWSSGTGRYEQYF.